Listed here are 24 T cell receptor beta chains from one sample, sequenced in a study of long-term antiretroviral therapy in people with HIV. With survey level as its setting, the immunoSEQ assay was v3.0. TCRdb's copy holds only in-frame clones and misses some; the assay was immunoSEQ multiplex PCR. The table lists about 20,000 clones, about 80% of them singletons. The material sequenced was unsorted PBMCs, taken 0.2 years after starting antiretroviral therapy. These receptors were taken from a woman between 40 and 50 years old with HIV.

This clone was seen a single time. The CDR3: CASSPRDSLYNEQFF. The CDR3 DNA reads TGTGCCAGCAGCCCCCGGGACTCACTCTACAATGAGCAGTTCTTC. V is TRBV7-9 and J is TRBJ2-1; weak D call: TRBD2 (6 bases). V was shortened by 5 bases and J by 3 bases, with 14 bases between the two germline ends. CDR1 is SEHNR, CDR2 FQNEAQ, per germline (reference sequence). The CDR3 covers 15 residues.

The chain links TRBV5-1 to TRBJ1-4, with a weak D call TRBD1 (6 bases). V lost 1 base to trimming and J lost 8 bases, with 15 bases between them. CDR1 and CDR2 from the germline V gene are SGHRS and YFSETQ. The CDR3 length is 15 residues. The CDR3 DNA reads TGCGCCAGCAGCTTGTGGGGGGGCTCGTCAGAAAAACTGTTTTTT. Translating gives CASSLWGGSSEKLFF.

This chain joins TRBV7-9 and TRBJ2-1; no firm D call. Per germline, CDR1 SEHNR and CDR2 FQNEAQ (reference sequence). Trimming removed 5 bases from V and 0 bases from J, with 2 bases in between. The CDR3 is made up of 12 amino acids. The CDR3 loop is CASSGSYNEQFF. CDR3 DNA sequence: TGTGCCAGCAGCGGCTCCTACAATGAGCAGTTCTTC.

This chain joins TRBV10-1 and TRBJ2-1; D is unresolved. The CDR3 contains 14 residues. Deletions cut 2 bases from V and 0 bases from J, with 5 bases between. Looked up from germline, CDR1 is WNHNN and CDR2 is SYGVQD (reference sequence). Here the CDR3 DNA reads TGCGCCAGCAGTGAGATGAGCTCCTACAATGAGCAGTTCTTC. It encodes CASSEMSSYNEQFF.

The CDR3 loop is CAWQTVSHQETQYF. As DNA, the CDR3 is TGTGCCTGGCAGACAGTGAGTCACCAAGAGACCCAGTACTTC. The chain uses TRBV30 and TRBJ2-5, with D possibly being TRBD1 (5 bases). Per the germline V gene, CDR1 is GTSNPN and CDR2 is SVGIG (reference sequence). This CDR3 comprises 14 residues. V was shortened by 5 bases and J by 0 bases, with 13 bases between the two germline ends. Full variable domain (outside the CDR3, taken from reference TRBV30 and TRBJ2-5): SQTIHQWPATLVQPVGSPLSLECTVEGTSNPNLYWYRQAAGRGLQLLFYSVGIGQISSEVPQNLSASRPQDRQFILSSKKLLLSDSGFYLCAWQTVSHQETQYFGPGTRLLVL.

CDR3: CASSLEGGETQYF. DNA of the CDR3: TGTGCCAGCAGCTTGGAAGGGGGAGAGACCCAGTACTTC. This chain joins TRBV11-3 and TRBJ2-5; D possibly corresponds to TRBD1 (6 bases). Trimming removed 3 bases from V and 4 bases from J, with 9 bases in between. The CDR3 loop spans 13 amino acids. CDR1 SGHNT and CDR2 YENEEA come from the germline V gene.

This clone has just one count. The V gene is TRBV19, the J gene TRBJ2-5; D remains ambiguous. There are 12 residues in the CDR3. Trimming shortened V by 4 bases and J by 2 bases, and 5 bases separated the two germline ends. Per the germline V gene, CDR1 is LNHDA and CDR2 is SQIVND (reference sequence). The CDR3 coding sequence is TGTGCCAGTAGTAACTTACAAGAGACCCAGTACTTC. Protein: CASSNLQETQYF. Complete variable domain (other parts from reference TRBV19 and TRBJ2-5): DGGITQSPKYLFRKEGQNVTLSCEQNLNHDAMYWYRQDPGQGLRLIYYSQIVNDFQKGDIAEGYSVSREKKESFPLTVTSAQKNPTAFYLCASSNLQETQYFGPGTRLLVL.

The chain recombines TRBV5-5 with TRBJ2-1, with TRBD2 as a possible D gene (7 bases). The V gene lost 4 bases and the J gene lost 1 base, with 15 bases spanning the gap. Germline CDR1 SGHKS, CDR2 YYEKEE (reference sequence). This CDR3 has 16 amino acids. DNA of the CDR3: TGTGCCAGCAGCCCTCTTGAGGGGGGGTCCTACAATGAGCAGTTCTTC. It codes for CASSPLEGGSYNEQFF. Full variable domain (rest looked up from reference TRBV5-5 and TRBJ2-1): DAGVTQSPTHLIKTRGQQVTLRCSPISGHKSVSWYQQVLGQGPQFIFQYYEKEERGRGNFPDRFSARQFPNYSSELNVNALLLGDSALYLCASSPLEGGSYNEQFFGPGTRLTVL.

The J gene is TRBJ2-7, the V gene TRBV27; TRBD1 matches at 8 bases. CDR1 is MNHEY, CDR2 SMNVEV, per germline (reference sequence). With 10 bases clipped from V and 3 bases from J, the junction kept 11 bases outside the gene matches. There are 14 residues in the CDR3. The CDR3 region has the DNA TGTGCCACCCGCGGACAGGGAGGATACTACGAGCAGTACTTC. It translates to CATRGQGGYYEQYF.

This chain links TRBV9 with TRBJ2-5, with D possibly matching TRBD1 (5 bases). The CDR3 length is 13 residues. Germline CDR1 SGDLS, CDR2 YYNGEE. Between the trimmed V and J ends, which lost 3 bases and 5 bases, there was a span of 11 bases. CDR3 sequence: CASSAGNFETQYF. CDR3 DNA: TGTGCCAGCAGCGCAGGGAATTTCGAGACCCAGTACTTC.

V usage is TRBV27 and J usage is TRBJ2-7; D gene ambiguous. V lost 5 bases and J lost 3, with 17 bases in between. Per the germline V gene, CDR1 is MNHEY and CDR2 is SMNVEV (reference sequence). The CDR3 is made up of 15 amino acids. The CDR3, as DNA: TGTGCCAGCAGTCCCACGACTCTGGGGATCTACGAGCAGTACTTC. This gives the protein CASSPTTLGIYEQYF.

This chain links TRBV19 with TRBJ1-1; TRBD1 agrees at 7 bases. The CDR3 loop spans 15 amino acids. V lost 0 bases, J lost 3 bases, and 4 bases stayed unmatched. Per germline, CDR1 LNHDA and CDR2 SQIVND (reference sequence). CDR3 bases: TGTGCCAGTAGTATAGATCTACAGGGGTACACTGAAGCTTTCTTT. This encodes CASSIDLQGYTEAFF.

The gene calls are TRBV2 and TRBJ2-5; D is ambiguous. Trimming pared 2 bases from V and 0 bases from J, leaving 10 bases between. Germline loops: CDR1 SNHLY, CDR2 FYNNEI. The CDR3 contains 15 residues. CDR3 loop: CASSEQILYQETQYF. The CDR3 DNA is TGTGCCAGCAGTGAACAAATACTGTACCAAGAGACCCAGTACTTC.

This rearrangement joins TRBV11-3 to TRBJ1-1, with unresolved D. V shed 1 base and J shed 1 base, with 10 bases lying between them. This CDR3 region has 15 residues. Looked up from germline, CDR1 is SGHNT and CDR2 is YENEEA. CDR3 nucleotides: TGTGCCAGCAGCTTAGTCTGGACGGAGAACACTGAAGCTTTCTTT. Protein sequence: CASSLVWTENTEAFF.

V and J are TRBV4-3 and TRBJ2-6; D not resolved. The V and J ends lost 3 bases and 3 bases respectively, with 3 bases between them. Germline loops: CDR1 LGHNA, CDR2 YSLEER. The CDR3 is 13 residues long. The CDR3 DNA is TGCGCCAGCAGCCAGGGTGGGGCCAACGTCCTGACTTTC. Residues: CASSQGGANVLTF.

This clone was found once. This chain joins TRBV7-9 and TRBJ2-7; no firm D call. The CDR3 has 12 residues. V was shortened by 1 base and J by 3 bases, with 4 bases between the two germline ends. Germline V gene lookup returns CDR1 SEHNR and CDR2 FQNEAQ (reference sequence). The CDR3 DNA reads as TGTGCCAGCAGCTTAGATCACTACGAGCAGTACTTC. Its translation is CASSLDHYEQYF.

The chain carries TRBV6-5 and TRBJ1-3; D is uncertain. CDR1 and CDR2 from the germline V gene are MNHEY and SVGAGI. V dropped 6 bases and J dropped 1 base, with 13 bases sitting between them. CDR3 size: 15 residues. The DNA of the CDR3 is TGTGCCAGCAGGGATTTGATGGAGTCTGGAAACACCATATATTTT. This gives the protein CASRDLMESGNTIYF.

The gene calls are TRBV6-5 and TRBJ2-7; tentative D call: TRBD2 (5 bases). CDR3 length: 14 amino acids. Germline V lookup: CDR1 MNHEY, CDR2 SVGAGI. Trimming shortened V by 2 bases and J by 3 bases, and 11 bases separated the two germline ends. The CDR3: CASSYRTSGYEQYF. The CDR3 DNA sequence: TGTGCCAGCAGTTACCGGACTTCTGGCTACGAGCAGTACTTC.

This clone was detected only once. The chain has TRBV10-1 and TRBJ2-3; 8 bases fit TRBD1. This CDR3 spans 14 amino acids. Germline lookup yields CDR1 WNHNN and CDR2 SYGVQD (reference sequence). V lost 3 bases and J lost 3; bases outside the gene matches: 2. CDR3 nucleotide sequence: TGCGCCAGCAGTGACAGGGGGCGGACAGATACGCAGTATTTT. Protein: CASSDRGRTDTQYF.

V is TRBV10-2 and J is TRBJ1-3; D gene ambiguous. Germline-derived CDR1 and CDR2 are WSHSY and SAAADI. The CDR3 runs to 13 residues. Trimming removed 8 bases at V and 4 bases at J, with 12 bases between. CDR3 region: CASAPGGGNTIYF. Here the CDR3 DNA reads TGCGCCAGCGCCCCGGGAGGGGGAAACACCATATATTTT.

This clone was counted a few times. J is TRBJ2-1 and V is TRBV4-1; tentative D call: TRBD1 (7 bases). V lost 0 bases and J 7 bases, leaving 13 bases between the germline ends. CDR3 length: 15 residues. Germline V CDR1 and CDR2: MGHRA, YSYEKL. Here the CDR3 reads CASSQDYSGGNEQFF. CDR3 in DNA: TGCGCCAGCAGCCAAGATTACTCAGGGGGGAATGAGCAGTTCTTC.

The chain is built from TRBV9 and TRBJ2-7; D remains unclear. V lost 4 bases and J 3 bases, leaving 11 bases between the germline ends. Per germline, CDR1 SGDLS and CDR2 YYNGEE. The CDR3 contains 13 residues. The CDR3 coding sequence is TGTGCCAGCAGCCCTGACTTTTTCTACGAGCAGTACTTC. Its translation is CASSPDFFYEQYF.

The chain links TRBV5-6 to TRBJ2-5, with 9 bases matching TRBD2. The CDR3 covers 15 residues. The V and J ends lost 0 bases and 2 bases, in that order; junction bases with no gene match: 2. Looked up from germline, CDR1 is SGHDT and CDR2 is YYEEEE. In DNA, the CDR3 is TGTGCCAGCAGCTTGGCTGCGGGGGGGCAAGAGACCCAGTACTTC. It encodes CASSLAAGGQETQYF.

The chain couples TRBV5-1 to TRBJ2-1, with 7 nucleotides matching TRBD2. Trimming at V came to 4 bases and at J to 8 bases, leaving 12 bases not matched to a gene. There are 15 residues in the CDR3. Germline V gene data show CDR1 as SGHRS and CDR2 as YFSETQ. This CDR3 is CASSPGGNLPDEQFF. CDR3 in DNA: TGCGCCAGCAGCCCGGGGGGTAACCTACCGGATGAGCAGTTCTTC.